The entry below describes one T cell receptor (beta chain). The V gene lost 6 bases and the J gene lost 0 bases, with 13 bases spanning the gap. Germline values: CDR1 SGDLS, CDR2 YYNGEE. This CDR3 spans 14 amino acids. The sample belongs to a study of blood T cell repertoires in COVID-19. TCRdb's table, derived via immunoSEQ multiplex PCR, lists solely in-frame clones and lacks some. The sample has some 87,000 clones, about 78% seen once. Sequenced input: peripheral blood. The TCR comes from a human donor in a cohort sampled during active COVID-19. The V and J genes are TRBV9 and TRBJ2-7; no firm D call. CDR3 coding DNA: TGTGCCAGCACCCCAGTTGTCGACTCCTACGAGCAGTACTTC. Translated: CASTPVVDSYEQYF.